This TCR beta chain derives from a study of OX40 agonist ivuxolimab in advanced cancers. Some clones are missing from TCRdb's copy, which holds only in-frame ones; the method was immunoSEQ multiplex PCR. The sample has about 24,000 clones, 85% seen once; the top ten hold 16%. Sequencing was performed on CD4+ or CD8+ T cells sorted from blood, taken in a trial of the OX40 agonist ivuxolimab. This TCR was sampled from an adult with an advanced solid tumor such as melanoma, head and neck, liver or kidney cancer.

The CDR3 protein is CASSLALSTTGELFF. CDR3 sequence (DNA): TGCGCCAGCAGCTTGGCACTTAGCACAACCGGGGAGCTGTTTTTT. The chain recombines TRBV5-1 with TRBJ2-2; D gene ambiguous. Trimming left V 0 bases short and J 5 bases short, with 11 bases between. This CDR3 has 15 residues. Per germline, CDR1 SGHRS and CDR2 YFSETQ.